This T cell receptor beta chain was recovered during a study of T cells in Graves' hyperthyroidism and ophthalmopathy. Findings and caveats of the study: Separation of ophthalmopathy from stable hyperthyroidism was achieved by a 13 V-J model. Most clonotypes expanded in thyroid above 0.001 were likewise present in blood.

The CDR3 contains 17 residues. The germline V gene has CDR1 SGHAT and CDR2 FQNNGV. V lost 6 bases, J lost 0 bases, and 7 bases stayed unmatched. Points on this clonotype: Its target is unknown.

Patients counted as stable if ophthalmopathy did not develop within 18 months. Not enrolled were patients with uncontrolled infection, other autoimmune disease, pregnancy or lactation. RNA transcripts gave rise to amplified TCR beta CDR3 regions. Using the HTBI primer set, a first-round RT-PCR was run on the TCR CDR3. MiXCR was run by TCRdb on the multiplex PCR reads, yielding one entry per CDR3 protein. The data contain fewer than 750,000 distinct CDR3 sequences, 46% of them singletons. The TCR was taken from a young woman with Graves' hyperthyroidism. The chain employs TRBV11-2 and TRBJ2-3; 12 nucleotides align to TRBD2. Material: peripheral blood or thyroid tissue (not recorded which). The CDR3 loop reads CASSSPSGRDSTDTQYF. The DNA for the CDR3 is TGTGCCAGCAGTTCACCTAGCGGGAGGGATAGCACAGATACGCAGTATTTT.